This TCR beta chain originates from a study of human T cells and chemical hapten exposure. For the study at large: Skin on the upper inner arm, about 2 cm by about 2 cm in size, was sensitized with 2% DPC. Cases of alopecia areata, totalis or universalis occurred in a predominantly female patient group.

This sample's time point: pre-sensitization, week 0. This sample's treatment: therapeutic diphenylcyclopropenone sensitization with weekly scalp DPC. RNA extraction used unfractionated whole blood as the source of total RNA. Losses at the gene ends were 6 bases for V and 1 base for J; bases not matched to a gene: 11. Germline V gene data show CDR1 as MDHEN and CDR2 as SYDVKM. The CDR3 is made up of 17 amino acids. Findings and limits, study-wide: The formation of large CDR3 similarity clusters by expanded TCRs significantly exceeded that of controls. Because all patients had alopecia, their immune responses might differ from healthy ones.

One entry per CDR3 protein results from TCRdb running MiXCR on the RACE reads. This table holds 35,000 to 45,000 distinct CDR3 sequences, 12% found once. This clonotype was seen repeatedly, ten times or more. The antigen remains undetermined. This TCR derives from a woman aged 40 to 49 with alopecia areata. Some clones in this sample may be carry-over from other donors' samples. This chain uses TRBV28 with TRBJ2-3; the match to TRBD2 covers 9 bases. The material was whole blood, obtained in connection with sensitization to the hapten diphenylcyclopropenone (DPC). The CDR3 is CASSSPIRLAGTDTQYF. The DNA of the CDR3 is TGTGCCAGCAGCTCTCCAATCCGACTAGCGGGCACAGATACGCAGTATTTT. Full variable domain (missing parts from reference TRBV28 and TRBJ2-3): DVKVTQSSRYLVKRTGEKVFLECVQDMDHENMFWYRQDPGLGLRLIYFSYDVKMKEKGDIPEGYSVSREKKERFSLILESASTNQTSMYLCASSSPIRLAGTDTQYFGPGTRLTVL.